The clone carrying this T cell receptor beta chain was counted only a few times. This entry is derived from a study of T cells in Graves' hyperthyroidism and ophthalmopathy. Researchers took RNA transcripts and amplified the TCR beta CDR3 regions from them. HTBI primers were employed in a first-round RT-PCR of the TCR CDR3. Each CDR3 protein is one row after TCRdb ran MiXCR on the multiplex PCR reads. The sample consists of 600,000 to 800,000 distinct CDR3 sequences, around 40% of them appearing once. This sequence was found in a woman in her 40s with Graves' hyperthyroidism. Sequenced sample: blood.

CDR3 sequence (DNA): TGTGCCAGCAGCCAATTCACCGGGTCCTATCGGGGACTGTTTTTT. This codes for CASSQFTGSYRGLFF. J is TRBJ1-4 and V is TRBV14; D ambiguous. V was trimmed by 2 bases and J by 13 bases, leaving 20 bases between them. The germline CDR1 and CDR2 sequences are SGHDN and FVKESK. The CDR3 runs to 15 residues.